One sample yielded the 16 T cell receptor beta chains listed below, sequenced in a study of T cells after yellow fever vaccination. TCRdb analysed the 5' RACE reads with MiXCR anew, one entry per CDR3 protein. The sample has a few hundred thousand distinct CDR3 sequences, around an eighth seen once; the top ten hold about 3%. Sequences were derived from CD4+ T cells sorted from PBMCs, sampled 15 days after the yellow fever booster vaccination. The receptors come from a man aged 18 to 29 who received the YFV17D yellow fever vaccine.

The chain recombines TRBV7-2 with TRBJ1-1; 7 bases line up with TRBD1. This CDR3 has 13 residues. Germline values: CDR1 SGHTA, CDR2 FQGNSA. The V segment lost 3 bases and the J segment 8 bases; nucleotides outside the gene matches: 6. The CDR3 bases are TGTGCCAGCAGCTTTGGACAGGCGAGAGAAGCTTTCTTT. Amino acid sequence: CASSFGQAREAFF.

This clonotype was seen more than once but under ten times. This sequence joins TRBV9 and TRBJ2-2; D uncertain. The CDR3 contains 14 residues. Germline CDR1 SGDLS, CDR2 YYNGEE. Trimming took 1 base from V and 0 from J, leaving 4 bases between them. The CDR3 coding sequence is TGTGCCAGCAGCGTACAGACGAACACCGGGGAGCTGTTTTTT. This gives the protein CASSVQTNTGELFF.

At least ten counts were recorded for this clonotype. This sequence joins TRBV12-3 or TRBV12-4 and TRBJ2-6; D unresolved. Trimming stripped 3 bases from V and 4 bases from J, with 7 bases between. The CDR3 is 14 amino acids. DNA for the CDR3: TGTGCCAGCAGTTTGGTGGCGGGGGCCAACGTCCTGACTTTC. Amino acid sequence: CASSLVAGANVLTF.

This chain links TRBV4-2 with TRBJ1-6; D is undetermined. This CDR3 comprises 18 residues. Trimming took 1 base from V and 10 from J, leaving 23 bases between them. The germline gives CDR1 LGHNA, CDR2 YNFKEQ. CDR3 DNA sequence: TGTGCCAGCAGCCAAGGACTGAGGCGGAAAAGCGTCGAGTCACCCCTCCACTTT. Its protein product is CASSQGLRRKSVESPLHF.

This clonotype showed up many times. The chain combines TRBV7-9 with TRBJ2-1; 10 bases fit TRBD1. This CDR3 contains 16 residues. CDR1 is SEHNR, CDR2 FQNEAQ, per germline (reference sequence). The trim removed 5 bases at V and 4 bases at J, leaving 8 bases unmatched. In DNA form, the CDR3 reads TGTGCCAGCAGCCCCATGGACAGGGGGTCGTACAATGAGCAGTTCTTC. Protein product: CASSPMDRGSYNEQFF.

This chain links TRBV12-3 or TRBV12-4 with TRBJ2-5; TRBD2 matches at 8 bases. After removal of 5 bases from V and 5 bases from J, the junction contained 13 bases not matched to a gene. The CDR3 is made up of 16 amino acids. CDR3: CASSRWGAGEQETQYF. The CDR3, as DNA: TGTGCCAGCAGTCGGTGGGGAGCGGGGGAGCAGGAGACCCAGTACTTC.

The V gene is TRBV7-3, the J gene TRBJ2-1; perhaps TRBD1 as D (6 bases). The CDR3 contains 17 residues. Germline V gives CDR1 SGHTA, CDR2 FQGTGA. Trimming took 0 bases from V and 1 from J, leaving 13 bases between them. The chain's CDR3 is CASSLTGTGPSYNEQFF. Written as DNA, the CDR3 is TGTGCCAGCAGCTTAACGGGTACAGGGCCTTCCTACAATGAGCAGTTCTTC.

Note on this clonotype: A much larger clone lies one base from this, so it may be a read error. The V call is TRBV5-1, the J call TRBJ1-1; D unclear. Looked up from germline, CDR1 is SGHRS and CDR2 is YFSETQ. CDR3 length equals 13 residues. This CDR3 is CASSFISAEKAIF. The DNA of the CDR3 is TGCGCCAGCAGCTTTATCTCGGCTGAGAAAGCTATCTTT.

The sample holds many counts of this clonotype. The genes are TRBV12-3 or TRBV12-4 and TRBJ2-5; 8 positions match TRBD1. CDR3 length: 14 residues. V was pared by 5 bases and J by 4 bases, with 6 bases of the junction left unmatched. The CDR3 DNA reads TGTGCCAGCAGTACAGGACAGGGAGTAGAGACCCAGTACTTC. Translating gives CASSTGQGVETQYF.

The chain employs TRBV7-2 and TRBJ2-7; D is undetermined. Trimming shortened V by 3 bases and J by 1 base, and 7 bases separated the two germline ends. The CDR3 has 13 residues. Germline CDR1 reads SGHTA; CDR2 reads FQGNSA. CDR3 in DNA: TGTGCCAGCAGCTTCGTTGGATCCTACGAGCAGTACTTC. Translating gives CASSFVGSYEQYF.

This clonotype has more than one count but fewer than ten. The J gene is TRBJ1-5, the V gene TRBV20-1; D remains unclear. V gave up 0 bases and J gave up 3 bases, with 6 bases separating them. This CDR3 contains 13 residues. CDR1 is DFQATT, CDR2 SNEGSKA, per germline (reference sequence). The CDR3 DNA sequence: TGCAGTGCTAGAGACAGCTCCAATCAGCCCCAGCATTTT. Protein product: CSARDSSNQPQHF.

This rearrangement joins TRBV10-3 to TRBJ2-1, with 14 bases aligning to TRBD2. The CDR3 is 16 amino acids. Germline CDR1 reads ENHRY; CDR2 reads SYGVKD. The J segment lost 9 bases and the V segment lost 4 bases, leaving 8 bases of the junction unmatched. For the CDR3, the DNA is TGTGCCATCAGTGGGGGCACAGGACTAGCGGGAGGTGAGCAGTTCTTC. It translates to CAISGGTGLAGGEQFF.

The sample holds many counts of this clonotype. The chain carries TRBV14 and TRBJ2-5; D is unclear. The CDR3 is made up of 13 amino acids. Looked up from germline, CDR1 is SGHDN and CDR2 is FVKESK. V lost 0 bases and J lost 7, with 9 bases in between. The CDR3 DNA follows: TGTGCCAGCAGCCAAGATGGTCTGGGGACCCAGTACTTC. This gives the protein CASSQDGLGTQYF.

The chain uses TRBV7-2 and TRBJ1-6; TRBD1 is a possible D gene (6 bases). Germline assignment: CDR1 SGHTA and CDR2 FQGNSA. This CDR3 spans 15 amino acids. V dropped 5 bases and J dropped 6 bases, with 14 bases sitting between them. The CDR3 DNA is TGTGCCAGCAGCCTGGCTGGGGGGCGTAATTCACCCCTCCACTTT. Residues: CASSLAGGRNSPLHF.

This clonotype was observed a handful of times. The chain has TRBV10-3 and TRBJ1-2, with D tentatively TRBD1 (5 bases). Germline V CDR1 and CDR2: ENHRY, SYGVKD. The germline V and J ends were trimmed by 0 bases and 1 base, with 9 bases remaining between them. This CDR3 is 15 amino acids long. The CDR3 bases are TGTGCCATCAGTGAGTCGACAGTACTTAACTATGGCTACACCTTC. This sequence encodes CAISESTVLNYGYTF.

This clonotype was seen only a few times. The chain carries TRBV18 and TRBJ1-5; 8 positions agree with TRBD1. V was pared by 3 bases and J by 7 bases, with 8 bases of the junction left unmatched. CDR3 length: 15 amino acids. The germline V gene encodes CDR1 KGHSH and CDR2 LQKENI. DNA for the CDR3: TGTGCCAGCTCACCCTCCTTGACAGGGGAACAGCCCCAGCATTTT. This encodes CASSPSLTGEQPQHF. Supplemented by reference TRBV18 and TRBJ1-5, the full variable domain reads NAGVMQNPRHLVRRRGQEARLRCSPMKGHSHVYWYRQLPEEGLKFMVYLQKENIIDESGMPKERFSAEFPKEGPSILRIQQVVRGDSAAYFCASSPSLTGEQPQHFGDGTRLSIL.